The 5 T cell receptor beta chains reported below all come from one sample, sequenced in a study of shared clonotypes between healthy human individuals. Data came from immunoSEQ multiplex PCR; TCRdb stores just in-frame clones and leaves some out. Of fewer than 1.8 million clones in the sample, just under 99% were seen once. Source material: naive CD4+ T cells sorted from blood. The subset here: CD45RA+ positively selected. The receptors were gathered from a man aged 25 to 40 in good health.

This chain joins TRBV10-3 and TRBJ2-3; TRBD2 matches 9 bases. Germline V lookup: CDR1 ENHRY, CDR2 SYGVKD. With V trimmed by 4 bases and J by 3 bases, 5 bases remained unmatched. The CDR3 extends over 15 amino acids. CDR3 protein: CAISAAGGRTDTQYF. The CDR3 coding sequence is TGTGCCATCAGTGCGGCGGGGGGGAGGACAGATACGCAGTATTTT.

The J gene is TRBJ2-4, the V gene TRBV5-4; TRBD2 matches 8 bases. Germline CDR1 is SGHNT and CDR2 is YYREEE (reference sequence). The CDR3 totals 16 residues. V lost 4 bases and J lost 1; bases outside the gene matches: 7. The CDR3 DNA is TGTGCCAGCAGCCTTGGACTAGCTGGGGCCAAAAACATTCAGTACTTC. Its translation: CASSLGLAGAKNIQYF.

About this clone: Other DNA sequences in the sample encode the same CDR3. This chain connects TRBV5-1 to TRBJ2-7; D may be TRBD2 (6 bases). Germline-derived CDR1 and CDR2 are SGHRS and YFSETQ. V was clipped by 0 bases and J by 1 base, with 8 bases between them. The CDR3 is 14 residues long. As DNA, the CDR3 is TGCGCCAGCAGCTTGGTCGGGGGTTCCTACGAGCAGTACTTC. It is translated as CASSLVGGSYEQYF.

The rearrangement links TRBV5-1 to TRBJ2-7; 9 bases are a match to TRBD1. The ends lost 3 bases at V and 2 bases at J; junction bases unmatched: 18. Per the germline V gene, CDR1 is SGHRS and CDR2 is YFSETQ. This CDR3 is 19 amino acids long. The CDR3 DNA sequence: TGCGCCAGCAGCTACAGCGCAACAGGGGGCCCTTCCCATACCTACGAGCAGTACTTC. Encoded protein: CASSYSATGGPSHTYEQYF.

The CDR3 DNA sequence: TGCGCCAGCAGCCAAGCTCCCCTAGCGGGATTGGAGACCCAGTACTTC. This codes for CASSQAPLAGLETQYF. V gene TRBV4-1 combines with J gene TRBJ2-5; 9 bases are a match to TRBD2. After removal of 1 base from V and 5 bases from J, the junction contained 8 bases not matched to a gene. Looked up from germline, CDR1 is MGHRA and CDR2 is YSYEKL. The CDR3 sequence is 16 residues long.